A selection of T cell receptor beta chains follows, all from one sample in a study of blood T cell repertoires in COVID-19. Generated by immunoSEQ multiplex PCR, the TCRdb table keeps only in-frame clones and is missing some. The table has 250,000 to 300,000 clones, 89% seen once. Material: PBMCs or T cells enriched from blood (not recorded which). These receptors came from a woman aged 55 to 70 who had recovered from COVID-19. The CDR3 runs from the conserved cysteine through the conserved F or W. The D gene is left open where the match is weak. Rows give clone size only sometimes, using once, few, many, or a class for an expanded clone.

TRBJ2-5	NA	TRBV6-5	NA	CASSYMAGTWGETQYF	TGTGCCAGCAGTTACATGGCGGGAACGTGGGGCGAGACCCAGTACTTC
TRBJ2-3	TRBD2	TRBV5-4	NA	CASSLARAGGDTQYF	TGTGCCAGCAGCTTGGCTCGGGCGGGAGGAGATACGCAGTATTTT
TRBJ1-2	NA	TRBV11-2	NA	CASSLDYREIGYTF	TGTGCCAGCAGCTTAGATTACAGGGAGATTGGCTACACCTTC
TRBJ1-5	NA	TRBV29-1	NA	CSVGGGNQPQHF	TGCAGCGTTGGAGGGGGTAATCAGCCCCAGCATTTT
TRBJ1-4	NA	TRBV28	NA	CASSLGDATNEKLFF	TGTGCCAGCAGTTTGGGCGATGCAACTAATGAAAAACTGTTTTTT
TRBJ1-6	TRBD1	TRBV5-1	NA	CASSYFGVGDSAGDSPLHF	TGCGCCAGCAGCTACTTTGGCGTGGGGGACAGCGCCGGGGATTCACCCCTCCACTTT
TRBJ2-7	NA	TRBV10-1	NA	CASSEAAVRSRSYEQYF	TGCGCCAGCAGTGAGGCCGCCGTGAGGTCGCGTTCCTACGAGCAGTACTTC
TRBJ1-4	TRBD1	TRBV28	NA	CASSKPGQGLEKLFF	TGTGCCAGCAGTAAACCGGGACAGGGTTTGGAAAAACTGTTTTTT
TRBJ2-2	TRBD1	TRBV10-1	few	CARAGQDTGELFF	TGCGCCAGGGCGGGACAGGACACCGGGGAGCTGTTTTTT
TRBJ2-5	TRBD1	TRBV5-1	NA	CASSPDRGWETQYF	TGCGCCAGCAGCCCGGACAGGGGCTGGGAGACCCAGTACTTC
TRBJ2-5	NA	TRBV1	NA	CTSSQDGPSGTRGTQYF	TGCACCAGCAGCCAAGATGGTCCTAGCGGGACAAGGGGGACCCAGTACTTC
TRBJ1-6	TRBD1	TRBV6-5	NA	CASKTGLENSPLHF	TGTGCCAGCAAGACAGGGCTAGAAAATTCACCCCTCCACTTT
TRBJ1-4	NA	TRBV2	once	CASSPQTGLSEKLFF	TGTGCCAGCAGTCCACAAACAGGGCTCAGTGAAAAACTGTTTTTT
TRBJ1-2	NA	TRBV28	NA	CASSKVSPTATYTF	TGTGCCAGCAGTAAAGTTAGTCCGACAGCCACCTACACCTTC
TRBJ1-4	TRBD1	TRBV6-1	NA	CASSDPRGTGNNEKLFF	TGTGCCAGCAGTGATCCCAGAGGGACAGGCAATAATGAAAAACTGTTTTTT
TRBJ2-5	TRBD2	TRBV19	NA	CASSNQARGSHQETQYF	TGTGCCAGTAGTAATCAGGCGCGCGGGAGCCACCAAGAGACCCAGTACTTC
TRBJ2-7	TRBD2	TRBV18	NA	CASSPRDGEGGQYF	TGTGCCAGCTCCCCACGCGACGGGGAGGGCGGGCAGTACTTC
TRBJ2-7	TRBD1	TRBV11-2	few	CASSLDGTEDEQYF	TGTGCCAGCAGCTTAGACGGGACAGAGGACGAGCAGTACTTC
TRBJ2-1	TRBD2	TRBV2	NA	CASVFAGVRNEQFF	TGTGCCAGCGTCTTCGCGGGAGTCAGAAATGAGCAGTTCTTC
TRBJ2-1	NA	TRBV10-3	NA	CAISEEAANYNEQFF	TGTGCCATCAGTGAGGAAGCGGCCAACTACAATGAGCAGTTCTTC
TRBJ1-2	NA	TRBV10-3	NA	CAISENPVTVTNYGYTF	TGTGCCATCAGTGAGAATCCGGTGACAGTAACTAACTATGGCTACACCTTC
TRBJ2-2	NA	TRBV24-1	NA	CATSDLTENTGELFF	TGTGCCACCAGTGATTTGACAGAGAACACCGGGGAGCTGTTTTTT
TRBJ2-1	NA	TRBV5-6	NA	CASSYEWGDSYNEQFF	TGTGCCAGCAGCTACGAGTGGGGGGACTCCTACAATGAGCAGTTCTTC
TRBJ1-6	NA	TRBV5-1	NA	CASSLGPGKNSPLHF	TGCGCCAGCAGCTTGGGCCCAGGGAAGAATTCACCCCTCCACTTT
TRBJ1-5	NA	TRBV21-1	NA	CATPKPQHF	TGTGCCACCCCTAAGCCCCAGCATTTT
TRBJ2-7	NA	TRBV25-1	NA	CASSDPGDEQYF	TGTGCCAGCAGTGACCCCGGAGACGAGCAGTACTTC
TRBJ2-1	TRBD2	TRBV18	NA	CASSPPSGNPNEQFF	TGTGCCAGCTCACCACCCAGCGGGAATCCCAATGAGCAGTTCTTC
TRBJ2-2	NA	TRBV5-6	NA	CASSRTGELFF	TGTGCCAGCAGCCGCACCGGGGAGCTGTTTTTT